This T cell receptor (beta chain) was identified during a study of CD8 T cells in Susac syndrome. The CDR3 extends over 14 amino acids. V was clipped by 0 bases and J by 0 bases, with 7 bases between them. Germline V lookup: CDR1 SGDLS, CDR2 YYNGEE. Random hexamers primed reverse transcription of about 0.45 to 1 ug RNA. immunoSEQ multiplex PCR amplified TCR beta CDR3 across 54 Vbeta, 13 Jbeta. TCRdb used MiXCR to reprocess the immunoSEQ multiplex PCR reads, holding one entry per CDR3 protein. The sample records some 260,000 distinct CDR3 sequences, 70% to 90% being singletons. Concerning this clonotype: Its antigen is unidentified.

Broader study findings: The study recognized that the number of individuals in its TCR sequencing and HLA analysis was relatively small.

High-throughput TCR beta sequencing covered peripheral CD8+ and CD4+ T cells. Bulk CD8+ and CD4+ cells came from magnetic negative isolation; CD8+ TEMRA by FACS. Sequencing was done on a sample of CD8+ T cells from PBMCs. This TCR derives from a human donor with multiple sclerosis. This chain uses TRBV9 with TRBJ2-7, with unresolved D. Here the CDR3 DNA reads TGTGCCAGCAGCGTAGCTGCAGGCTCCTACGAGCAGTACTTC. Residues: CASSVAAGSYEQYF.